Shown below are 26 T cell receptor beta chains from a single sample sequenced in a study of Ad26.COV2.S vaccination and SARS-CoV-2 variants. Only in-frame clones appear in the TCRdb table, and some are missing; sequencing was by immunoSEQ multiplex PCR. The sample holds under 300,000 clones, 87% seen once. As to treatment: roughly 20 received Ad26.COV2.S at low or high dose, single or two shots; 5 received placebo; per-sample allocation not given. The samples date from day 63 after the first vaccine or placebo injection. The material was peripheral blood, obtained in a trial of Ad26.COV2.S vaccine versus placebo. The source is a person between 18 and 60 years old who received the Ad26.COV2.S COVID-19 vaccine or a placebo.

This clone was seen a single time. DNA for the CDR3: TGTGCCAGCAGCCAAGATCGAGGGGCTAGCGGAGCCTACGAGCAGTACTTC. Amino acids: CASSQDRGASGAYEQYF. V gene TRBV4-2 combines with J gene TRBJ2-7, with 7 nucleotides matching TRBD2. Germline V gene sequence: CDR1 LGHNA, CDR2 YNFKEQ. CDR3 length: 17 residues. J was trimmed by 2 bases and V by 0 bases; bases with no gene match: 10.

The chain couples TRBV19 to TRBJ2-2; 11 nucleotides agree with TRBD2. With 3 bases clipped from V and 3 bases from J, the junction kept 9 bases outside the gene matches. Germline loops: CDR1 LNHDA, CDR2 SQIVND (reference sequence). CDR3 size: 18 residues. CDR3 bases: TGTGCCAGTAGTATTCGGACTAGCGGGTGGTTGGACACCGGGGAGCTGTTTTTT. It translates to CASSIRTSGWLDTGELFF.

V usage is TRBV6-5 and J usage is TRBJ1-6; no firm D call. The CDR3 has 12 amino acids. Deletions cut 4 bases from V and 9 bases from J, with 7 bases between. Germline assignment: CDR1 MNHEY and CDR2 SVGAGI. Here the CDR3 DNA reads TGTGCCAGCAGTTCTGCAATTTCACCCCTCCACTTT. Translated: CASSSAISPLHF.

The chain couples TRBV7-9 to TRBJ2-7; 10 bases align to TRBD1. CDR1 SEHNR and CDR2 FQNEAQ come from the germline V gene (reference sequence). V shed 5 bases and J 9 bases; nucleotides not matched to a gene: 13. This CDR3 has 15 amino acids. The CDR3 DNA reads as TGTGCCAGCAGCACCGGGACAGGGGAAACTAGACGGCAGTACGTC. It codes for CASSTGTGETRRQYV.

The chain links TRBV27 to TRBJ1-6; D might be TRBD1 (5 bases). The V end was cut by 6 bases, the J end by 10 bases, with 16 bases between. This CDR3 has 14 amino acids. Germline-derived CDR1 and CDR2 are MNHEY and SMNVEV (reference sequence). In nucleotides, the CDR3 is TGTGCCAGCAGACCAGACAGAAGATCCTCACCCCTCCACTTT. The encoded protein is CASRPDRRSSPLHF.

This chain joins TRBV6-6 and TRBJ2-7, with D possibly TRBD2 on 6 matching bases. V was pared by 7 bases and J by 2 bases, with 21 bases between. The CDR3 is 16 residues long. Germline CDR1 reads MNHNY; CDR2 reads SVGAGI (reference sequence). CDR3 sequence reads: CASTPPPGLRTYEQYF. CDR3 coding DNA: TGTGCCAGCACGCCCCCCCCGGGACTGCGTACCTACGAGCAGTACTTC.

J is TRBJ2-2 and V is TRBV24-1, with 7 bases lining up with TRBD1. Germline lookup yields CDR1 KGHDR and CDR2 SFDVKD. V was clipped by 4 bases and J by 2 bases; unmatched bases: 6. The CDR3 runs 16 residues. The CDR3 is CATSDHRGSNTGELFF. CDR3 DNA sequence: TGTGCCACCAGTGACCACAGGGGAAGTAACACCGGGGAGCTGTTTTTT.

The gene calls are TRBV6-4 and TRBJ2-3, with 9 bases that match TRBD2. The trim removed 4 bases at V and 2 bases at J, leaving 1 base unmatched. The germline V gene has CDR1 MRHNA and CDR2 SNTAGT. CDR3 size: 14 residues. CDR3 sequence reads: CASSASGTTDTQYF. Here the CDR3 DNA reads TGTGCCAGCAGTGCTAGCGGGACCACAGATACGCAGTATTTT.

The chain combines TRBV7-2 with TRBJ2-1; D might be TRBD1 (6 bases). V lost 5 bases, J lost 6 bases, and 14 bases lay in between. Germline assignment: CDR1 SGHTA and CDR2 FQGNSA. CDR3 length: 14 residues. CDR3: CASSVTGTLNEQFF. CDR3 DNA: TGTGCCAGCAGCGTCACCGGGACACTCAATGAGCAGTTCTTC.

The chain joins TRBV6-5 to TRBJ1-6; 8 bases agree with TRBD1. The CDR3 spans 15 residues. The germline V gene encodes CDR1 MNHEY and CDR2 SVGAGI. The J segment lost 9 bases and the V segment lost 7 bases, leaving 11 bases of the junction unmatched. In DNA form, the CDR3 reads TGTGCCAGCATTACTACAGGGGGTCATAGTTCACCCCTCCACTTT. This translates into CASITTGGHSSPLHF.

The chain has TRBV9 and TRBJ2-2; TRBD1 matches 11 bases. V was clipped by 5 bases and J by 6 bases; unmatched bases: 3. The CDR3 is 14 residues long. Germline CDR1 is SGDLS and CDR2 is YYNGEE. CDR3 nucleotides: TGTGCCAGCAGTGGGACAGGGGGAGCCGGGGAGCTGTTTTTT. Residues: CASSGTGGAGELFF. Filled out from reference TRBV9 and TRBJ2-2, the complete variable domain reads DSGVTQTPKHLITATGQRVTLRCSPRSGDLSVYWYQQSLDQGLQFLIQYYNGEERAKGNILERFSAQQFPDLHSELNLSSLELGDSALYFCASSGTGGAGELFFGEGSRLTVL.

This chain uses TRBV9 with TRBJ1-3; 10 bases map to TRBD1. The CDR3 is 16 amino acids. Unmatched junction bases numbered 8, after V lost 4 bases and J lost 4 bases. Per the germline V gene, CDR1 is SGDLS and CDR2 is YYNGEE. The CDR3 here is CASSLGTGVLGNTIYF. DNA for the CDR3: TGTGCCAGCAGCCTCGGGACAGGGGTACTCGGAAACACCATATATTTT. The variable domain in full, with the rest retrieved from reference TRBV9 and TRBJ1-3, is DSGVTQTPKHLITATGQRVTLRCSPRSGDLSVYWYQQSLDQGLQFLIQYYNGEERAKGNILERFSAQQFPDLHSELNLSSLELGDSALYFCASSLGTGVLGNTIYFGEGSWLTVV.

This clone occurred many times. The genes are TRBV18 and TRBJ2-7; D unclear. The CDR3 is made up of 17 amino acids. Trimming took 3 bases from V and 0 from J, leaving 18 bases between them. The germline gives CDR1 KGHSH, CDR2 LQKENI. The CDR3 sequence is CASSPPGRPDSSYEQYV. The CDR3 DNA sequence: TGTGCCAGCTCACCTCCAGGACGACCAGATAGCTCCTACGAGCAGTACGTC.

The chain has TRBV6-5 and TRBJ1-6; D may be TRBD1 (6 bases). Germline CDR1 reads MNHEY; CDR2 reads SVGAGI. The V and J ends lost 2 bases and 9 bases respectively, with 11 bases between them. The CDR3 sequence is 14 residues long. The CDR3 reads CASSYLQGSSPLHF. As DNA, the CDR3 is TGTGCCAGCAGTTACCTGCAGGGGAGTTCACCCCTCCACTTT.

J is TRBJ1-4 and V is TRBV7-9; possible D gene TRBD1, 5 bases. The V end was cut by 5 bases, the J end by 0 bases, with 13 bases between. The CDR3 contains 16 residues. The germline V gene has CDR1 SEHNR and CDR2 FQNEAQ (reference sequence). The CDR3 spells CASSVTGMPTNEKLFF. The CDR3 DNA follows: TGTGCCAGCAGCGTTACAGGAATGCCAACTAATGAAAAACTGTTTTTT. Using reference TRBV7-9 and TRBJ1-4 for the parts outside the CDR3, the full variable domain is DTGVSQNPRHKITKRGQNVTFRCDPISEHNRLYWYRQTLGQGPEFLTYFQNEAQLEKSRLLSDRFSAERPKGSFSTLEIQRTEQGDSAMYLCASSVTGMPTNEKLFFGSGTQLSVL.

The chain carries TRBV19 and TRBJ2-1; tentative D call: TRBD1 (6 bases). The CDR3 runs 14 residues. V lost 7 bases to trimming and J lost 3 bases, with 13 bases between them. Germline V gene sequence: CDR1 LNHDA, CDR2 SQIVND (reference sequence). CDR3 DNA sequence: TGTGCCAGTAAGTCCGGACAGCTCTACAATGAGCAGTTCTTC. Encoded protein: CASKSGQLYNEQFF.

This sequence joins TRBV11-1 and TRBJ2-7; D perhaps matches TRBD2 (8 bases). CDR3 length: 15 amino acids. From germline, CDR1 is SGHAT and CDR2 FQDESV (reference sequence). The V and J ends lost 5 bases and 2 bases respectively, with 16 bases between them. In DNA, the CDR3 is TGTGCCAGCAGCCGGGGGGGACAGCCTACCTACGAGCAGTACTTC. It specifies CASSRGGQPTYEQYF.

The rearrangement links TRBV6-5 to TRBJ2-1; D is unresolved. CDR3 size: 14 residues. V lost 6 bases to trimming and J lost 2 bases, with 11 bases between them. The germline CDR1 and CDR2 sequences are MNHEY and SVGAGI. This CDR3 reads CASSYTRAYNEQFF. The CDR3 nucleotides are TGTGCCAGCAGCTATACCCGGGCCTACAATGAGCAGTTCTTC.

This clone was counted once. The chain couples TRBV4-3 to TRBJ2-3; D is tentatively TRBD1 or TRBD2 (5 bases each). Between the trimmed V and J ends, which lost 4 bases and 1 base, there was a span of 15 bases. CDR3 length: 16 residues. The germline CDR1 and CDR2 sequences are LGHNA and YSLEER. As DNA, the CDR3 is TGCGCCAGCAGCCCAGGGATGGGAGTAGGCACAGATACGCAGTATTTT. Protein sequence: CASSPGMGVGTDTQYF.

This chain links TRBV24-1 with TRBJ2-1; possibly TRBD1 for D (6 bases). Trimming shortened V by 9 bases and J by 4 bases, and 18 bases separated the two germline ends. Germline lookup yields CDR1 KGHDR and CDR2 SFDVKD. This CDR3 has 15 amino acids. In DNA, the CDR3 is TGTGCCACCTCCACCCCTCAGGACAGATACAATGAGCAGTTCTTC. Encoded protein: CATSTPQDRYNEQFF.

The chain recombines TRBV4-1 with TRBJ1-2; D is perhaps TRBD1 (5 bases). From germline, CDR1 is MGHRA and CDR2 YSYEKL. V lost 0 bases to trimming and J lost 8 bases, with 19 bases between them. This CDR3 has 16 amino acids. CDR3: CASSQDIRGGGKGYTF. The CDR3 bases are TGCGCCAGCAGCCAAGACATAAGGGGCGGAGGAAAAGGCTACACCTTC.

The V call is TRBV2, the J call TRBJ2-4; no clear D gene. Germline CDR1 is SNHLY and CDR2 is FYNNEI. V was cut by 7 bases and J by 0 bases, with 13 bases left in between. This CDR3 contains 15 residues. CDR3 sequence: CASMAAWGAKNIQYF. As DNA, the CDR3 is TGTGCCAGCATGGCGGCTTGGGGAGCCAAAAACATTCAGTACTTC.

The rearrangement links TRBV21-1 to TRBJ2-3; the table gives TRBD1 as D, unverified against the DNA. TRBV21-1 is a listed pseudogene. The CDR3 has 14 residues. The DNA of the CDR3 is TGTGCCAGCCCCAGGACAAATAGCACAGATACGCAGTATTTT. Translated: CASPRTNSTDTQYF.

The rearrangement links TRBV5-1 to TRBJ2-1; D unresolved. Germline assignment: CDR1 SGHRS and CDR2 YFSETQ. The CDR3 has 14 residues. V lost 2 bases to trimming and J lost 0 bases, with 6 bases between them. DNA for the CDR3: TGCGCCAGCAGCTTCGGCTTCTCCTACAATGAGCAGTTCTTC. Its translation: CASSFGFSYNEQFF.

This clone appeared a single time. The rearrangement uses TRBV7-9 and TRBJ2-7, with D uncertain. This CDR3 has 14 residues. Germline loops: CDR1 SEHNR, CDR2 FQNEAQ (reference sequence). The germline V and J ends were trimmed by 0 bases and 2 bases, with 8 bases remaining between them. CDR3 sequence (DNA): TGTGCCAGCAGCTTAGCTTTACCCCCCTACGAGCAGTACGTC. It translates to CASSLALPPYEQYV.

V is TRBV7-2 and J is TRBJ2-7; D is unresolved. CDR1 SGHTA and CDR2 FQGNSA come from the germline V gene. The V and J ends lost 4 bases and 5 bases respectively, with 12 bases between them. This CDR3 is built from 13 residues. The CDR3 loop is CASSYRVPNEQYV. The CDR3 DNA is TGTGCCAGCAGCTACAGAGTACCTAACGAGCAGTACGTC.